Listed below are T cell receptor beta chains from one sample, sequenced in a study of shared clonotypes between healthy human individuals. Using immunoSEQ multiplex PCR, the repertoire was profiled, and TCRdb retains in-frame clones only, with some absent. The data contain around 2.1 million clones, about 92% of them singletons. The sequenced material came from naive CD8+ T cells from PBMCs. These receptors originate from a man younger than 35 in good health. Some clones in this sample may be carry-over from other donors' samples. The CDR3 runs from the conserved cysteine through the conserved F or W. A D gene is named only where the DNA matches it firmly. The listing skips clone size in some rows; elsewhere it reads once, few, many or a size class.

size: NA; D: NA; J: TRBJ2-1; V: TRBV9; DNA: TGTGCCAGCAGCGTAGGAGCACAGCGAGTTGACAATGAGCAGTTCTTC; CDR3: CASSVGAQRVDNEQFF
size: NA; D: NA; J: TRBJ2-3; V: TRBV27; DNA: TGTGCCAGCAGGGAGATAAGGACAGATACGCAGTATTTT; CDR3: CASREIRTDTQYF
size: NA; D: NA; J: TRBJ2-7; V: TRBV6-6; DNA: TGTGCCAGCAGTTACTCAGGGAGCGGGCACTACGAGCAGTACTTC; CDR3: CASSYSGSGHYEQYF
size: once; D: TRBD2; J: TRBJ2-7; V: TRBV19; DNA: TGTGCCAGTAGTATAGATCCGCGGGAGACCTACGAGCAGTACTTC; CDR3: CASSIDPRETYEQYF
size: NA; D: NA; J: TRBJ2-3; V: TRBV7-3; DNA: TGTGCCAGCAGCACATCGCTCGGGGAACCCCCCACAGATACGCAGTATTTT; CDR3: CASSTSLGEPPTDTQYF
size: NA; D: TRBD2; J: TRBJ2-7; V: TRBV4-1; DNA: TGCGCCAGCAGCCCCCTAGCGGGCTCCTACGAGCAGTACTTC; CDR3: CASSPLAGSYEQYF
size: NA; D: TRBD1; J: TRBJ1-5; V: TRBV19; DNA: TGTGCCAGTACCGTTGGACAGGGGGGCCCATTTATTCAGCCCCAGCATTTT; CDR3: CASTVGQGGPFIQPQHF
size: NA; D: TRBD1; J: TRBJ2-1; V: TRBV7-2; DNA: TGTGCCAGCAGCTCTCGACAGGGTGCATCCTACAATGAGCAGTTCTTC; CDR3: CASSSRQGASYNEQFF
size: NA; D: TRBD2; J: TRBJ2-2; V: TRBV27; DNA: TGTGCCAGCAATTCCGGGACTACCCCATCCGGGGAGCTGTTTTTT; CDR3: CASNSGTTPSGELFF
size: NA; D: NA; J: TRBJ1-3; V: TRBV7-2; DNA: TGTGCCAGCAGCTTAGGATGGGGAGCTGGAAACACCATATATTTT; CDR3: CASSLGWGAGNTIYF
size: NA; D: TRBD2; J: TRBJ2-7; V: TRBV28; DNA: TGTGCCAGCAGTTCGGGGGGGGTCTCCTACGAGCAGTACTTC; CDR3: CASSSGGVSYEQYF
size: NA; D: TRBD1; J: TRBJ2-7; V: TRBV12-5; DNA: TGTGCTAGTGGTTTGGTACTGGGACAGGGTACCTACGAGCAGTACTTC; CDR3: CASGLVLGQGTYEQYF
size: NA; D: NA; J: TRBJ2-7; V: TRBV15; DNA: TGTGCCACCGGGGGCAGGGGTGGCGAGCAGTACTTC; CDR3: CATGGRGGEQYF
size: NA; D: NA; J: TRBJ1-2; V: TRBV9; DNA: TGTGCCAGCAGCTCGCATGGCCGAGGCTACACCTTC; CDR3: CASSSHGRGYTF
size: NA; D: NA; J: TRBJ1-5; V: TRBV6-6; DNA: TGTGCCAGCAGGTCAGGGATTATTGGGAGCAATCAGCCCCAGCATTTT; CDR3: CASRSGIIGSNQPQHF
size: NA; D: NA; J: TRBJ2-7; V: TRBV28; DNA: TGTGCCAGCAGTTTATCTCCAGGGGAAGGTTCCTACGAGCAGTACTTC; CDR3: CASSLSPGEGSYEQYF
size: NA; D: NA; J: TRBJ2-3; V: TRBV27; DNA: TGTGCCAGCAGTTTGGGGCGGGGAGGTGGGAATACGCAGTATTTT; CDR3: CASSLGRGGGNTQYF
size: once; D: NA; J: TRBJ2-2; V: TRBV4-1; DNA: TGCGCCAGCAGCCAAGCATCAGTCACCGGGGAGCTGTTTTTT; CDR3: CASSQASVTGELFF
size: NA; D: TRBD1; J: TRBJ2-7; V: TRBV6-5; DNA: TGTGCCAGCAGCCTGGGACAGGGATTTCCCAACGAGCAGTACTTC; CDR3: CASSLGQGFPNEQYF
size: NA; D: NA; J: TRBJ2-7; V: TRBV13; DNA: TGTGCCAGCAGCCTCTCGGGTTCCTACGAGCAGTACTTC; CDR3: CASSLSGSYEQYF
size: NA; D: NA; J: TRBJ2-6; V: TRBV2; DNA: TGTGCCAGCAGTGAAGCCAAGGTTGAGAGCTCTGGGGCCAACGTCCTGACTTTC; CDR3: CASSEAKVESSGANVLTF
size: NA; D: NA; J: TRBJ1-2; V: TRBV4-2; DNA: TGTGCCAGCAGCCAAGGGGGGGACCGCCTTTTGGGCTACACCTTC; CDR3: CASSQGGDRLLGYTF
size: NA; D: TRBD2; J: TRBJ2-2; V: TRBV4-1; DNA: TGCGCCAGCAGCCAAGATTCCCTAGCGGGAGGCACCGGGGAGCTGTTTTTT; CDR3: CASSQDSLAGGTGELFF
size: NA; D: TRBD2; J: TRBJ2-1; V: TRBV27; DNA: TGTGCCAGCAGAGGCGGGGGGGAGGGCCACAATGAGCAGTTCTTC; CDR3: CASRGGGEGHNEQFF
size: NA; D: TRBD1; J: TRBJ1-1; V: TRBV27; DNA: TGTGCCAGCAGTGCGATCCCGGACAGGGGGGTGAACACTGAAGCTTTCTTT; CDR3: CASSAIPDRGVNTEAFF
size: once; D: NA; J: TRBJ2-7; V: TRBV6-5; DNA: TGTGCCAGCAGTTACTCGCAGGGGGGCTACGAGCAGTACTTC; CDR3: CASSYSQGGYEQYF
size: NA; D: NA; J: TRBJ2-3; V: TRBV4-1; DNA: TGCGCCAGCAGCCTTGGGCGGGACAGAAGCACAGATACGCAGTATTTT; CDR3: CASSLGRDRSTDTQYF